A selection of T cell receptor beta chains follows, all from one sample in a study of T-cell memory formation after mild COVID-19. TCRdb reanalysed the 5' RACE reads using MiXCR and keeps one entry per CDR3 protein. This table holds approximately 430,000 distinct CDR3 sequences, less than 25% found once. Sequenced sample: PBMCs or a T cell subset sorted from them (not recorded which). The source of these receptors is an adult woman who had mild COVID-19 (a few samples of this study predate the infection). Cell type and time point are not known. CDR3s include the opening cysteine and the closing phenylalanine or tryptophan. A D gene is named only where the DNA matches it firmly. A row's size may be missing; if present it is once, few, many or a size class.

CDR3: CASSLVPGVRPYNEQFF; DNA: TGTGCCAGCAGCTTAGTTCCAGGGGTCCGACCCTACAATGAGCAGTTCTTC; size: .; J: TRBJ2-1; V: TRBV7-9; D: .
CDR3: CASSYRVADTQYF; DNA: TGTGCCAGCAGTTACCGAGTGGCAGATACGCAGTATTTT; size: .; J: TRBJ2-3; V: TRBV6-5; D: .
CDR3: CASSAMSDSKNIQYF; DNA: TGTGCCAGCAGTGCGATGTCGGACAGCAAAAACATTCAGTACTTC; size: .; J: TRBJ2-4; V: TRBV2; D: .
CDR3: CASSLTGALDGYTF; DNA: TGTGCCAGCAGCTTGACGGGGGCTCTGGATGGCTACACCTTC; size: few; J: TRBJ1-2; V: TRBV5-6; D: .
CDR3: CASSPLTGEGYTF; DNA: TGTGCCAGCAGCCCGCTGACAGGGGAGGGCTACACCTTC; size: few; J: TRBJ1-2; V: TRBV11-2; D: TRBD1
CDR3: CAISDFQGSAKNIQYF; DNA: TGTGCCATCAGTGACTTTCAGGGATCCGCCAAAAACATTCAGTACTTC; size: .; J: TRBJ2-4; V: TRBV10-3; D: .
CDR3: CSLGDTQYF; DNA: TGCAGCCTAGGGGATACGCAGTATTTT; size: .; J: TRBJ2-3; V: TRBV20-1; D: .
CDR3: CASSPSGLSTDTQYF; DNA: TGTGCCAGCAGCCCAAGTGGCCTGAGCACAGATACGCAGTATTTT; size: few; J: TRBJ2-3; V: TRBV7-2; D: .
CDR3: CASSFTSNEQYF; DNA: TGTGCCAGCAGCTTCACTAGCAACGAGCAGTACTTC; size: .; J: TRBJ2-7; V: TRBV11-1; D: .
CDR3: CASSPPTVSSYNEQFF; DNA: TGTGCCAGCTCACCACCGACGGTCAGCTCCTACAATGAGCAGTTCTTC; size: .; J: TRBJ2-1; V: TRBV18; D: .
CDR3: CSVGLSQVTQYF; DNA: TGCAGCGTGGGACTCTCGCAGGTGACCCAGTACTTC; size: .; J: TRBJ2-5; V: TRBV29-1; D: .
CDR3: CSAPVSRPSSYNEQFF; DNA: TGCAGTGCCCCCGTCTCGAGGCCGAGCTCCTACAATGAGCAGTTCTTC; size: few; J: TRBJ2-1; V: TRBV20-1; D: .
CDR3: CSAQGLAGTSSYEQYF; DNA: TGCAGTGCTCAGGGACTAGCGGGTACAAGCTCCTACGAGCAGTACTTC; size: .; J: TRBJ2-7; V: TRBV20-1; D: TRBD2
CDR3: CASRRTGTYEQYF; DNA: TGTGCCAGCAGGCGGACAGGGACCTACGAGCAGTACTTC; size: .; J: TRBJ2-7; V: TRBV5-6; D: TRBD1
CDR3: CASSYIVGAHTGELFF; DNA: TGTGCCAGCAGTTACATTGTGGGGGCTCACACCGGGGAGCTGTTTTTT; size: .; J: TRBJ2-2; V: TRBV6-5; D: .
CDR3: CASDRPWQSGANVLTF; DNA: TGTGCCAGCGACCGTCCTTGGCAATCTGGGGCCAACGTCCTGACTTTC; size: few; J: TRBJ2-6; V: TRBV6-2/TRBV6-3; D: .
CDR3: CASSPTSLLNEQFF; DNA: TGTGCCAGCAGCCCTACTAGCCTTTTGAATGAGCAGTTCTTC; size: .; J: TRBJ2-1; V: TRBV12-3/TRBV12-4; D: .
CDR3: CASSFGSGEETQYF; DNA: TGCGCCAGCAGCTTCGGTAGCGGGGAAGAGACCCAGTACTTC; size: .; J: TRBJ2-5; V: TRBV5-1; D: TRBD2
CDR3: CASSYSATPQQYF; DNA: TGTGCCAGCAGTTACTCGGCGACCCCCCAGCAGTACTTC; size: .; J: TRBJ2-7; V: TRBV6-2/TRBV6-3; D: .
CDR3: CASRYSMNTEAFF; DNA: TGTGCCAGCAGGTATTCTATGAACACTGAAGCTTTCTTT; size: .; J: TRBJ1-1; V: TRBV2; D: .
CDR3: CASSASVF; DNA: TGTGCCAGCAGCGCTAGTGTCTTT; size: few; J: TRBJ1-1; V: TRBV7-2; D: .